A selection of T cell receptor beta chains follows, all from one sample in a study of response to subunit inactivated influenza vaccine. One entry per CDR3 protein results from TCRdb running MiXCR on the RT-PCR reads. The sample carries more than 500,000 distinct CDR3 sequences, over 9% recorded once. The same data also contributed to another study, on T cells expressing NK-cell markers.

The sequenced sample was PBMCs from blood, obtained on the day of vaccination. The receptor set was obtained from a man in his forties or fifties who received an inactivated influenza vaccine. The CDR3 runs from the conserved cysteine through the conserved F or W. A D gene is named only where the DNA matches it firmly. Some rows have no size entry. The others give once, few or many, or a class for an expanded clone.

CDR3: CASSLTDRGSGSYEQYF
DNA: TGTGCCAGCAGCTTGACGGACAGGGGCTCGGGGTCCTACGAGCAGTACTTC
V: TRBV11-2
J: TRBJ2-7
D: TRBD1
size: NA

CDR3: CATSDRQGGTQYF
DNA: TGTGCCACCAGTGATAGACAGGGTGGGACGCAGTATTTT
V: TRBV24-1
J: TRBJ2-3
D: TRBD1
size: many

CDR3: CASSPDRVVSYTF
DNA: TGCGCCAGCAGCCCAGACAGGGTCGTTAGCTACACCTTC
V: TRBV5-1
J: TRBJ1-2
D: TRBD1
size: NA

CDR3: CSASSRDRGTDTQYF
DNA: TGCAGTGCCTCATCCCGGGACAGGGGCACAGATACGCAGTATTTT
V: TRBV20-1
J: TRBJ2-3
D: TRBD1
size: NA

CDR3: CSVASAGEAFF
DNA: TGCAGCGTTGCCTCGGCAGGGGAAGCTTTCTTT
V: TRBV29-1
J: TRBJ1-1
D: NA
size: many

CDR3: CATSDRRETNTGELFF
DNA: TGTGCCACCAGTGATCGGCGGGAAACGAACACCGGGGAGCTGTTTTTT
V: TRBV24-1
J: TRBJ2-2
D: NA
size: few

CDR3: CASSLGRARLIEEQYF
DNA: TGCGCCAGCAGCTTGGGTCGAGCGAGGTTGATCGAGGAGCAGTACTTC
V: TRBV5-1
J: TRBJ2-7
D: NA
size: NA

CDR3: CASRGQSNYGYTF
DNA: TGCGCCAGCAGGGGACAGTCAAACTATGGCTACACCTTC
V: TRBV5-1
J: TRBJ1-2
D: TRBD1
size: many

CDR3: CASAGEGGGGNTIYF
DNA: TGTGCCAGCGCTGGGGAAGGGGGCGGTGGAAACACCATATATTTT
V: TRBV12-3/TRBV12-4
J: TRBJ1-3
D: TRBD1
size: few

CDR3: CASSPRTLDRLNTEAFF
DNA: TGTGCCAGCAGCCCGCGTACTCTAGACAGGTTGAACACTGAAGCTTTCTTT
V: TRBV6-2/TRBV6-3
J: TRBJ1-1
D: NA
size: NA

CDR3: CASSYEGRELFF
DNA: TGTGCCAGCAGTTACGAGGGCCGGGAGCTGTTTTTT
V: TRBV6-5
J: TRBJ2-2
D: NA
size: few

CDR3: CSVAALDSNQPQHF
DNA: TGCAGCGTTGCCGCCCTCGATAGCAATCAGCCCCAGCATTTT
V: TRBV29-1
J: TRBJ1-5
D: NA
size: many

CDR3: CASSLLAGSPPGELFF
DNA: TGCGCCAGCAGCTTGCTAGCGGGGTCCCCTCCCGGGGAGCTGTTTTTT
V: TRBV5-1
J: TRBJ2-2
D: TRBD2
size: NA

CDR3: CASSRPFYEQYF
DNA: TGTGCCAGCAGCCGGCCGTTCTACGAGCAGTACTTC
V: TRBV28
J: TRBJ2-7
D: NA
size: NA

CDR3: CAISESRMGANTQYF
DNA: TGTGCCATCAGTGAGTCCCGGATGGGGGCGAACACGCAGTATTTT
V: TRBV10-3
J: TRBJ2-3
D: NA
size: NA

CDR3: CASKTAGSPYEQYF
DNA: TGTGCCAGCAAAACCGCGGGGTCTCCCTACGAGCAGTACTTC
V: TRBV27
J: TRBJ2-7
D: NA
size: NA

CDR3: CAISGSSGGALGEQYF
DNA: TGTGCCATCAGTGGGAGTAGCGGGGGGGCCCTCGGAGAGCAGTACTTC
V: TRBV10-3
J: TRBJ2-7
D: TRBD2
size: few

CDR3: CSADDRDYSYEQYF
DNA: TGCAGTGCCGACGACCGGGACTACTCCTACGAGCAGTACTTC
V: TRBV20-1
J: TRBJ2-7
D: TRBD2
size: NA

CDR3: CASSPRDRAYTEAFF
DNA: TGTGCCAGCAGCCCACGGGACAGGGCGTACACTGAAGCTTTCTTT
V: TRBV7-9
J: TRBJ1-1
D: TRBD1
size: NA

CDR3: CASRRTGVGYTF
DNA: TGTGCCAGCAGAAGAACGGGGGTTGGCTACACCTTC
V: TRBV6-6
J: TRBJ1-2
D: NA
size: few

CDR3: CSAPVPYEQYF
DNA: TGCAGTGCCCCGGTTCCGTACGAGCAGTACTTC
V: TRBV20-1
J: TRBJ2-7
D: NA
size: few

CDR3: CASSLVGVESEKLFF
DNA: TGTGCCAGCAGCTTAGTCGGGGTTGAATCTGAAAAACTGTTTTTT
V: TRBV7-2
J: TRBJ1-4
D: NA
size: NA

CDR3: CASRGGQYRQFF
DNA: TGTGCCAGCAGGGGTGGACAGTATCGACAGTTCTTC
V: TRBV6-4
J: TRBJ2-1
D: NA
size: few